The 9 T cell receptor beta chains in this list originate from one sample, sequenced in a study of CD8+ T cells in alopecia areata. Sequencing used cDNA as its template, made by extracting RNA and reverse transcribing it. Sequenced by immunoSEQ multiplex PCR; TCRdb stores in-frame clones only, minus some. The data show 75,000 to 100,000 clones, 70% to 85% seen once. Treatment given: oral pan-JAK inhibitor, 5-10 mg twice daily. The specimen was CD8+ T cells sorted from blood, collected at approximately week 45, from a patient treated with tofacitinib. The receptors originated from a human donor with alopecia areata.

The chain combines TRBV29-1 with TRBJ2-1; D possibly corresponds to TRBD1 (5 bases). This CDR3 has 15 residues. Germline-derived CDR1 and CDR2 are SQVTM and ANQGSEA. Between the trimmed V and J ends, which lost 3 bases and 0 bases, there was a span of 12 bases. CDR3 DNA: TGCAGCGTTGAGGAAAGGGGTTTCTCCTACAATGAGCAGTTCTTC. It yields the protein CSVEERGFSYNEQFF.

This clone is a singleton in its sample. The chain uses TRBV19 and TRBJ1-1; D is unresolved. V lost 6 bases to trimming and J lost 4 bases, with 9 bases between them. CDR1 is LNHDA, CDR2 SQIVND, per germline (reference sequence). CDR3 length: 12 residues. As DNA, the CDR3 is TGTGCCAGTAGGTTGGTAGGCACTGAAGCTTTCTTT. It encodes CASRLVGTEAFF.

The CDR3 region is CASSHLSGGRTDTQYF. In nucleotides, the CDR3 is TGTGCCAGCAGTCATCTTAGCGGGGGGCGCACAGATACGCAGTATTTT. V is TRBV27 and J is TRBJ2-3; 10 bases map to TRBD2. The CDR3 loop spans 16 amino acids. Trimming at V came to 5 bases and at J to 1 base, leaving 6 bases not matched to a gene. CDR1 is MNHEY and CDR2 is SMNVEV in the germline V gene (reference sequence).

This clone was counted between two and nine times. The rearrangement joins TRBV9 to TRBJ1-2, with TRBD1 matching over 7 bases. Germline CDR1 reads SGDLS; CDR2 reads YYNGEE. The CDR3 loop spans 15 amino acids. The V segment lost 4 bases and the J segment 4 bases; nucleotides outside the gene matches: 10. The CDR3 DNA follows: TGTGCCAGCAGCTCCCGGACAGGCTTGGGCTATGGCTACACCTTC. Protein sequence: CASSSRTGLGYGYTF.

V is TRBV28 and J is TRBJ2-5; 7 nucleotides match TRBD1. This CDR3 spans 13 amino acids. V was clipped by 5 bases and J by 12 bases; unmatched bases: 12. The germline V gene encodes CDR1 MDHEN and CDR2 SYDVKM. DNA for the CDR3: TGTGCCAGCAGTCCTTTGGGACAGCCAAAGGAGTACTTC. As protein: CASSPLGQPKEYF.

DNA of the CDR3: TGCAGCGTCCTCGGCGGGGAACAGTACTATGGCTACACCTTC. It codes for CSVLGGEQYYGYTF. This rearrangement joins TRBV29-1 to TRBJ1-2; D call uncertain. CDR3 length: 14 amino acids. Trimming stripped 6 bases from V and 3 bases from J, with 17 bases between. Germline V gene data show CDR1 as SQVTM and CDR2 as ANQGSEA.

The sample holds one count of this clone. V gene TRBV5-1 combines with J gene TRBJ2-3, with 8 bases aligning to TRBD2. This CDR3 contains 17 residues. Unmatched junction bases numbered 12, after V lost 4 bases and J lost 2 bases. Germline V gives CDR1 SGHRS, CDR2 YFSETQ. CDR3 amino acids: CASSGAFSGAPTDTQYF. In nucleotides, the CDR3 is TGCGCCAGCAGCGGGGCCTTTAGCGGGGCCCCCACAGATACGCAGTATTTT.

This chain uses TRBV29-1 with TRBJ1-2, with a weak D call TRBD1 (5 bases). This CDR3 has 12 residues. Trimming removed 2 bases from V and 7 bases from J, with 11 bases in between. Germline lookup yields CDR1 SQVTM and CDR2 ANQGSEA. DNA for the CDR3: TGCAGCGTTGAAAGACAGAATGGTGGCTACACCTTC. This gives the protein CSVERQNGGYTF.

The chain employs TRBV6-5 and TRBJ2-3; 10 bases agree with TRBD2. There are 15 residues in the CDR3. With V trimmed by 2 bases and J by 5 bases, 4 bases remained unmatched. The V gene's germline CDR1 is MNHEY and CDR2 SVGAGI. CDR3 amino acids: CASSYERGGRDTQYF. In DNA, the CDR3 is TGTGCCAGCAGTTACGAGCGGGGGGGAAGAGATACGCAGTATTTT.